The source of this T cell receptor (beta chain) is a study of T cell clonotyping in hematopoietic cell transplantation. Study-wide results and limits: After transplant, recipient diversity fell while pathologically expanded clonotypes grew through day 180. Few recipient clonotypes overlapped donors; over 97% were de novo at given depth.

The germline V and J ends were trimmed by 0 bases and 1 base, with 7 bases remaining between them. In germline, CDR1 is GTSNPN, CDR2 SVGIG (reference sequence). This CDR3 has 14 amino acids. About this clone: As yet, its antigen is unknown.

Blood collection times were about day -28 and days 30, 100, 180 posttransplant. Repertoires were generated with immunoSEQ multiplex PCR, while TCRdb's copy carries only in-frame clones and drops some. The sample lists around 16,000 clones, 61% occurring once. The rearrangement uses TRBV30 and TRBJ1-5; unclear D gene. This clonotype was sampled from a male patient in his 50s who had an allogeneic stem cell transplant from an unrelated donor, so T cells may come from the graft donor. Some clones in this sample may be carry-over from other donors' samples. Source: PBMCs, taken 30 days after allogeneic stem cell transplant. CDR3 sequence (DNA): TGTGCCTGGAGTGTCACAGCGAGCAATCAGCCCCAGCATTTT. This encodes CAWSVTASNQPQHF.